The 2 T cell receptor beta chains listed next were all sequenced from one sample in a study of T cells in Graves' hyperthyroidism and ophthalmopathy. Amplified regions were TCR beta CDR3 sequences from RNA transcripts. The TCR CDR3 was amplified in a first-round RT-PCR using the HTBI primer set. TCRdb re-analysed the multiplex PCR reads in MiXCR, keeping a single row per CDR3 protein. This table has 690,000 or so distinct CDR3 sequences, approximately 18% appearing once. The sample taken for sequencing was blood. Source of these receptors: a woman aged 45 to 65 with Graves' hyperthyroidism that later progressed to Graves' ophthalmopathy.

CDR3 amino acids: CSATVGQGAHYGYTF. DNA for the CDR3: TGCAGTGCTACAGTCGGGCAGGGGGCCCACTATGGCTACACCTTC. The chain is built from TRBV20-1 and TRBJ1-2; 8 nucleotides match TRBD1. The CDR3 contains 15 residues. Germline V gene lookup returns CDR1 DFQATT and CDR2 SNEGSKA (reference sequence). Trimming removed 4 bases from V and 3 bases from J; junction bases left unmatched: 10.

This sequence joins TRBV6-1 and TRBJ1-6, with TRBD1 as a possible D gene (5 bases). V was pared by 7 bases and J by 8 bases, with 15 bases between. This CDR3 spans 14 amino acids. Germline V lookup: CDR1 MNHNS, CDR2 SASEGT. CDR3 DNA: TGTGCCAGCAATCCTGGGGGGGATCATTCACCCCTCCACTTT. Translated, it gives CASNPGGDHSPLHF.